This T cell receptor (beta chain) is drawn from a study of control samples from healthy donors and cancer patients. The trim removed 5 bases at V and 5 bases at J, leaving 8 bases unmatched. CDR3 size: 15 residues. Per germline, CDR1 SGHTA and CDR2 FQGNSA. TCRdb's copy holds only in-frame clones and misses some; the assay was immunoSEQ multiplex PCR. This sample carries 160,000 or so clones, about 94% of them seen once, and the ten largest clones take 8.5%. The chain links TRBV7-2 to TRBJ1-4, with TRBD1 matching 7 bases. Sequences were obtained from blood. This sequence originates from a woman between 40 and 50 years old in good health. The CDR3 loop reads CASSQRQGRNEKLFF. Written as DNA, the CDR3 is TGTGCCAGCAGCCAGAGACAGGGTCGAAATGAAAAACTGTTTTTT. The variable domain in full, with the rest retrieved from reference TRBV7-2 and TRBJ1-4, is GAGVSQSPSNKVTEKGKDVELRCDPISGHTALYWYRQSLGQGLEFLIYFQGNSAPDKSGLPSDRFSAERTGGSVSTLTIQRTQQEDSAVYLCASSQRQGRNEKLFFGSGTQLSVL.